The next 22 T cell receptor beta chains were all read from a single sample in a study of T cell responses to AZD1222 COVID-19 vaccine. The table came from immunoSEQ multiplex PCR; TCRdb's copy has only in-frame clones and leaves some out. Among more than 70,000 clones listed, roughly 90% were seen once. Sample: peripheral blood, taken on day 0 of AZD1222 vaccination. These receptors were taken from an adult in good health.

The chain joins TRBV9 to TRBJ2-2; 13 bases are shared with TRBD2. Germline lookup yields CDR1 SGDLS and CDR2 YYNGEE. V was clipped by 1 base and J by 2 bases; unmatched bases: 8. The CDR3 is made up of 19 amino acids. In DNA, the CDR3 is TGTGCCAGCAGCGTATTCGGACTAGCGGGAGAGGGAAACACCGGGGAGCTGTTTTTT. Translation: CASSVFGLAGEGNTGELFF.

The gene calls are TRBV3-1 (or the pseudogene TRBV3-2) and TRBJ1-1; 7 nucleotides line up with TRBD1. Germline CDR1 reads LGHDT; CDR2 reads YNNKEL (reference sequence). The V and J ends lost 1 base and 3 bases, in that order; junction bases with no gene match: 2. The CDR3 extends over 14 amino acids. Here the CDR3 reads CASSQVDRDTEAFF. The CDR3 nucleotides are TGTGCCAGCAGCCAAGTTGACAGGGACACTGAAGCTTTCTTT.

This rearrangement joins TRBV10-2 to TRBJ1-1; TRBD1 aligns across 7 bases. Germline CDR1 reads WSHSY; CDR2 reads SAAADI. V gave up 6 bases and J gave up 1 base; unmatched junction bases: 5. The CDR3 is made up of 14 amino acids. The CDR3 nucleotides are TGCGCCAGCAGGACGACAGGGAAGAACACTGAAGCTTTCTTT. Translated: CASRTTGKNTEAFF.

Regarding this clone: The sample holds other DNA sequences that translate to the same CDR3. The chain links TRBV6-5 to TRBJ2-7; 7 nucleotides match TRBD1. The germline V gene has CDR1 MNHEY and CDR2 SVGAGI. The CDR3 loop spans 15 amino acids. Losses at the gene ends were 0 bases for V and 0 bases for J; bases not matched to a gene: 2. The CDR3 nucleotides are TGTGCCAGCAGTTACTCGGGGACAGTCTCCTACGAGCAGTACTTC. Residues: CASSYSGTVSYEQYF.

The chain is built from TRBV11-3 and TRBJ2-5; perhaps TRBD2 as D (5 bases). Per the germline V gene, CDR1 is SGHNT and CDR2 is YENEEA. This CDR3 has 18 residues. V was shortened by 1 base and J by 3 bases, with 21 bases between the two germline ends. CDR3 DNA sequence: TGTGCCAGCAGCTTAGGTTGGGAGTTGGCCCGAACGGAAGAGACCCAGTACTTC. This sequence encodes CASSLGWELARTEETQYF. Drawing the rest from reference TRBV11-3 and TRBJ2-5, the complete variable domain is EAGVVQSPRYKIIEKKQPVAFWCNPISGHNTLYWYLQNLGQGPELLIRYENEEAVDDSQLPKDRFSAERLKGVDSTLKIQPAELGDSAVYLCASSLGWELARTEETQYFGPGTRLLVL.

The rearrangement links TRBV7-8 to TRBJ1-5, with 7 nucleotides matching TRBD1. The V gene end was trimmed by 5 bases and the J gene end by 5 bases; junction bases not matched to a gene: 6. This CDR3 region has 14 residues. Germline V gene sequence: CDR1 SGHVS, CDR2 FQNEAQ. CDR3 loop: CASSPYRGDQPQHF. CDR3 sequence (DNA): TGTGCCAGCAGCCCCTACAGGGGCGATCAGCCCCAGCATTTT.

The chain couples TRBV7-3 to TRBJ1-2, with D unresolved. V lost 3 bases and J lost 3, with 8 bases in between. The CDR3 has 13 residues. Per the germline V gene, CDR1 is SGHTA and CDR2 is FQGTGA. The CDR3 spells CASSFGAHYGYTF. For the CDR3, the DNA is TGTGCCAGCAGCTTCGGAGCTCACTATGGCTACACCTTC.

V usage is TRBV3-1 (or the pseudogene TRBV3-2) and J usage is TRBJ2-2, with D unresolved. Trimming shortened V by 1 base and J by 3 bases, and 3 bases separated the two germline ends. The CDR3 loop spans 13 amino acids. Looked up from germline, CDR1 is LGHDT and CDR2 is YNNKEL (reference sequence). The CDR3 reads CASSQVDTGELFF. The CDR3 region has the DNA TGTGCCAGCAGCCAAGTCGACACCGGGGAGCTGTTTTTT.

The chain carries TRBV7-2 and TRBJ2-5, with 8 bases matching TRBD1. The length of the CDR3 is 14 residues. V lost 8 bases to trimming and J lost 3 bases; unmatched junction nucleotides: 8. Germline V CDR1 and CDR2: SGHTA, FQGNSA. The CDR3 region is CASLPEDREETQYF. Written as DNA, the CDR3 is TGTGCCAGCCTGCCCGAGGACAGGGAAGAGACCCAGTACTTC.

The rearrangement uses TRBV5-8 and TRBJ2-5; the match to TRBD2 covers 8 bases. V was pared by 4 bases and J by 4 bases, with 3 bases of the junction left unmatched. CDR3 length: 13 residues. CDR1 is SGHTS and CDR2 is YDEGEE in the germline V gene. The CDR3 protein is CASSPSGRETQYF. DNA of the CDR3: TGTGCCAGCAGCCCAAGCGGGAGAGAGACCCAGTACTTC.

The rearrangement links TRBV27 to TRBJ2-1; 7 bases fit TRBD2. After removal of 5 bases from V and 9 bases from J, the junction contained 19 bases not matched to a gene. The CDR3 extends over 17 amino acids. CDR1 is MNHEY and CDR2 is SMNVEV in the germline V gene (reference sequence). Here the CDR3 DNA reads TGTGCCAGCAGTCCCGGGGAGGGGCGGGAGAGGTTCCGTGAGCAGTTCTTC. Translating gives CASSPGEGRERFREQFF.

The chain links TRBV12-3 or TRBV12-4 to TRBJ1-1, with a weak D call TRBD1 (6 bases). This CDR3 contains 13 residues. V was shortened by 2 bases and J by 7 bases, with 11 bases between the two germline ends. The CDR3 DNA reads TGTGCCAGCAGTTTATCGGACAGCCATGAAGCTTTCTTT. As protein: CASSLSDSHEAFF.

This clone came up a few times. The J gene is TRBJ2-7, the V gene TRBV6-5; 7 positions match TRBD1. This CDR3 is built from 13 residues. Germline CDR1 and CDR2: MNHEY and SVGAGI. V dropped 10 bases and J dropped 3; count of bases not matched to a gene: 9. The CDR3 nucleotides read TGTGCCACAACGACAGGGCAAATCTACGAGCAGTACTTC. Translated: CATTTGQIYEQYF.

This clone occurred once. The chain uses TRBV21-1 and TRBJ2-7; the table's D call TRBD1 went unverified against the DNA. TRBV21-1 counts as a pseudogene. The CDR3 sequence is 17 residues long. In DNA, the CDR3 is TGTGCCAGCAGCAAAGGACCCCGGGACAGGGTTACCTACGAGCAGTACTTC. Translated: CASSKGPRDRVTYEQYF.

This clone was seen a single time. The J gene is TRBJ1-2, the V gene TRBV11-3; a weak D match, TRBD1 (5 bases). There are 16 residues in the CDR3. Germline-derived CDR1 and CDR2 are SGHNT and YENEEA. Trimming took 1 base from V and 6 from J, leaving 18 bases between them. The DNA for the CDR3 is TGTGCCAGCAGCTTAGGGGACGCCTTTAAAGGGAATGGCTACACCTTC. This codes for CASSLGDAFKGNGYTF.

The chain combines TRBV9 with TRBJ1-4, with TRBD1 matching 7 bases. Losses at the gene ends were 3 bases for V and 7 bases for J; bases not matched to a gene: 6. Germline-derived CDR1 and CDR2 are SGDLS and YYNGEE. The CDR3 loop spans 14 amino acids. The CDR3 nucleotides read TGTGCCAGCAGCGGAGACAGGGATACTGAAAAACTGTTTTTT. Translated, it gives CASSGDRDTEKLFF.

The V and J genes are TRBV7-9 and TRBJ2-7; either TRBD1 or TRBD2 may supply D (5 bases each). The length of the CDR3 is 15 residues. V was shortened by 3 bases and J by 9 bases, with 21 bases between the two germline ends. The V gene's germline CDR1 is SEHNR and CDR2 FQNEAQ (reference sequence). The CDR3 coding sequence is TGTGCCAGCAGCTTGGGGGACCTGGGAACCTCGGTGCAGTACTTC. It translates to CASSLGDLGTSVQYF.

This clone showed up just a few times. The V call is TRBV7-2, the J call TRBJ2-7, with no clear D. CDR1 is SGHTA, CDR2 FQGNSA, per germline. Trimming removed 1 base at V and 4 bases at J, with 8 bases between. The CDR3 is made up of 13 amino acids. The CDR3 is CASSLVQMYEQYF. CDR3 DNA sequence: TGTGCCAGCAGCTTAGTTCAGATGTACGAGCAGTACTTC.

V gene TRBV7-3 combines with J gene TRBJ1-1; TRBD1 matches 11 bases. V dropped 0 bases and J dropped 5; count of bases not matched to a gene: 2. Germline V gene data show CDR1 as SGHTA and CDR2 as FQGTGA. This CDR3 has 15 amino acids. The CDR3 coding sequence is TGTGCCAGCAGCTTAACGGGACAGGGGGTAACTGAAGCTTTCTTT. It yields the protein CASSLTGQGVTEAFF.

In this sample, this clone turned up once. The chain is built from TRBV5-4 and TRBJ1-1; 9 nucleotides match TRBD1. Germline assignment: CDR1 SGHNT and CDR2 YYREEE (reference sequence). V trimming: 2 bases; J trimming: 2 bases; junction bases outside the gene matches: 7. CDR3 length: 16 residues. The CDR3, as DNA: TGTGCCAGCAGCTTTGGATGGACAGGGGATAACACTGAAGCTTTCTTT. The encoded protein is CASSFGWTGDNTEAFF. The variable domain in full, completed from reference TRBV5-4 and TRBJ1-1, reads ETGVTQSPTHLIKTRGQQVTLRCSSQSGHNTVSWYQQALGQGPQFIFQYYREEENGRGNFPPRFSGLQFPNYSSELNVNALELDDSALYLCASSFGWTGDNTEAFFGQGTRLTVV.

The chain links TRBV12-5 to TRBJ1-2; 7 bases are shared with TRBD1. V lost 6 bases to trimming and J lost 8 bases; unmatched junction nucleotides: 15. Germline CDR1 and CDR2: LGHNT and FRNRAP. This CDR3 comprises 15 residues. The CDR3 DNA follows: TGTGCTAGTGGATGGGGACCTGACAGGGAAAGAGGCTACACCTTC. Encoded protein: CASGWGPDRERGYTF.

The chain employs TRBV27 and TRBJ2-3, with D perhaps assigned TRBD1 or TRBD2 (5 bases each). The CDR3 sequence is 14 residues long. V was pared by 3 bases and J by 4 bases, with 11 bases between. Germline CDR1 MNHEY, CDR2 SMNVEV (reference sequence). CDR3 residues: CASSFVRGSDTQYF. The CDR3 DNA is TGTGCCAGCAGTTTCGTGAGGGGTTCAGATACGCAGTATTTT.